The next 30 T cell receptor beta chains were all read from a single sample in a study of identical twins. One entry per CDR3 protein, called by TCRdb with MiXCR from the 5' RACE reads. The sample consists of a few hundred thousand distinct CDR3 sequences, around 9.7% of them appearing once. These data are also associated with another study on yellow fever vaccine responses in identical twins.

Sequenced input: CD8+ T cells sorted from blood. The receptors here all came from a young woman in good health.

The V gene is TRBV6-5, the J gene TRBJ2-2, with D possibly TRBD2 on 5 matching bases. The germline gives CDR1 MNHEY, CDR2 SVGAGI. The V end lost 2 bases, the J end lost 2 bases, and 9 bases lay between the germline ends. The CDR3 totals 15 residues. The CDR3 nucleotides are TGTGCCAGCAGTTACGGTCCGGGAAACACCGGGGAGCTGTTTTTT. Its translation: CASSYGPGNTGELFF.

The V and J genes are TRBV18 and TRBJ2-7; 8 nucleotides line up with TRBD2. CDR1 KGHSH and CDR2 LQKENI come from the germline V gene. V lost 0 bases to trimming and J lost 0 bases; unmatched junction nucleotides: 4. The CDR3 covers 16 residues. CDR3 DNA sequence: TGTGCCAGCTCACCACCGACTGGACTAGCCTCCTACGAGCAGTACTTC. Its protein is CASSPPTGLASYEQYF.

This clonotype was found a few times. This CDR3 is CASALAGVHEQFF. CDR3 coding DNA: TGTGCCAGCGCCTTAGCGGGAGTCCATGAGCAGTTCTTC. This chain links TRBV25-1 with TRBJ2-1; TRBD2 matches 9 bases. V gave up 8 bases and J gave up 8 bases; unmatched junction bases: 7. CDR3 length: 13 amino acids. Germline V gives CDR1 MGHDK, CDR2 SYGVNS.

In its sample, this clonotype was seen a few times. The V and J genes are TRBV20-1 and TRBJ2-1, with a weak D call TRBD2 (5 bases). Trimming removed 2 bases from V and 0 bases from J, with 11 bases in between. From germline, CDR1 is DFQATT and CDR2 SNEGSKA (reference sequence). The CDR3 extends over 15 amino acids. The CDR3, as DNA: TGCAGTGCTAGAAGGTGGGAGAGCTCCTACAATGAGCAGTTCTTC. This sequence encodes CSARRWESSYNEQFF.

This clonotype was seen once. The chain couples TRBV7-6 to TRBJ2-3, with a possible D match to TRBD2 (6 bases). Germline V gene data show CDR1 as SGHVS and CDR2 as FNYEAQ. Between the trimmed V and J ends, which lost 6 bases and 0 bases, there was a span of 25 bases. The CDR3 contains 19 residues. The CDR3 DNA reads as TGTGCCAGCAGTCTTGGCCCCCACCTATCAGGGACTAGCACAGATACGCAGTATTTT. This translates into CASSLGPHLSGTSTDTQYF. Using reference TRBV7-6 and TRBJ2-3 for the parts outside the CDR3, the full variable domain is GAGVSQSPRYKVTKRGQDVALRCDPISGHVSLYWYRQALGQGPEFLTYFNYEAQQDKSGLPNDRFSAERPEGSISTLTIQRTEQRDSAMYRCASSLGPHLSGTSTDTQYFGPGTRLTVL.

This clonotype turned up a few times. The chain uses TRBV20-1 and TRBJ2-7; D possibly corresponds to TRBD2 (5 bases). The CDR3 covers 14 residues. The V gene's germline CDR1 is DFQATT and CDR2 SNEGSKA (reference sequence). The V gene lost 4 bases and the J gene lost 0 bases, with 13 bases spanning the gap. The CDR3, as DNA: TGCAGTGCTAAGAGGGCGGTTAGCTCCTACGAGCAGTACTTC. Its protein is CSAKRAVSSYEQYF.

This clonotype was observed a handful of times. The chain combines TRBV5-1 with TRBJ2-3; 8 bases map to TRBD2. CDR3 size: 17 residues. Germline V CDR1 and CDR2: SGHRS, YFSETQ. Trimming cost V 1 base and J 3 bases; bases outside gene matches: 10. CDR3 sequence: CASSLTGKTSETDTQYF. The CDR3 DNA follows: TGCGCCAGCAGCTTGACCGGGAAGACTAGCGAGACAGATACGCAGTATTTT.

The chain has TRBV6-2 or TRBV6-3 and TRBJ2-7; D not resolved. The germline V and J ends were trimmed by 5 bases and 0 bases, with 11 bases remaining between them. Germline V gene lookup returns CDR1 MNHEY and CDR2 SVGEGT. The CDR3 is 14 residues long. The CDR3 DNA sequence: TGTGCCAGCAGTCCAATGACGACCTCCTACGAGCAGTACTTC. Translating it yields CASSPMTTSYEQYF.

This clonotype was seen only a few times. CDR3 nucleotide sequence: TGTGCCAGCAGTTACGGACAGAGCTCTGGAAACACCATATATTTT. This encodes CASSYGQSSGNTIYF. This rearrangement joins TRBV6-2 or TRBV6-3 to TRBJ1-3, with a weak D call TRBD1 (6 bases). Germline V gene data show CDR1 as MNHEY and CDR2 as SVGEGT. The CDR3 length is 15 residues. The V and J ends lost 2 bases and 0 bases respectively, with 8 bases between them.

In this sample, this clonotype turned up a few times. The J gene is TRBJ2-7, the V gene TRBV10-2, with TRBD2 matching 10 bases. Trimming cost V 10 bases and J 3 bases; bases outside gene matches: 18. This CDR3 contains 17 residues. From germline, CDR1 is WSHSY and CDR2 SAAADI. CDR3 nucleotide sequence: TGCGCCATCCTGCGGGCTAGCGGGAGACTGGGGATCTACGAGCAGTACTTC. It specifies CAILRASGRLGIYEQYF.

In this sample, this clonotype turned up many times. V and J are TRBV6-1 and TRBJ2-6; D perhaps matches TRBD2 (7 bases). The CDR3 is 15 amino acids. V lost 6 bases and J 0 bases, leaving 9 bases between the germline ends. The germline CDR1 and CDR2 sequences are MNHNS and SASEGT. The CDR3 nucleotides are TGTGCCAGCAGCGGGGGGCTCTCTGGGGCCAACGTCCTGACTTTC. Encoded protein: CASSGGLSGANVLTF.

This clonotype was counted only a few times. The gene calls are TRBV19 and TRBJ2-1; D unclear. Germline V CDR1 and CDR2: LNHDA, SQIVND (reference sequence). The CDR3 contains 12 residues. Between the trimmed V and J ends, which lost 5 bases and 6 bases, there was a span of 8 bases. The CDR3 bases are TGTGCCAGTAGTTTTGATCTCAATGAGCAGTTCTTC. This sequence encodes CASSFDLNEQFF. Full variable domain (missing parts from reference TRBV19 and TRBJ2-1): DGGITQSPKYLFRKEGQNVTLSCEQNLNHDAMYWYRQDPGQGLRLIYYSQIVNDFQKGDIAEGYSVSREKKESFPLTVTSAQKNPTAFYLCASSFDLNEQFFGPGTRLTVL.

The chain has TRBV6-1 and TRBJ1-1; D is uncertain. This CDR3 region has 12 residues. Germline lookup yields CDR1 MNHNS and CDR2 SASEGT. V gave up 2 bases and J gave up 3 bases, with 4 bases separating them. The CDR3 DNA sequence: TGTGCCAGCAGTGAATACGACACTGAAGCTTTCTTT. Translation: CASSEYDTEAFF.

The sample holds many counts of this clonotype. This chain uses TRBV12-3 or TRBV12-4 with TRBJ2-1, with 12 bases identical to TRBD2. The V and J ends lost 6 bases and 8 bases, in that order; junction bases with no gene match: 11. The CDR3 sequence is 16 residues long. CDR3 nucleotides: TGTGCCAGCAGCCCGAGACTAGCGGGAGAGGTCGATGAGCAGTTCTTC. Amino acid sequence: CASSPRLAGEVDEQFF.

The table lists this clonotype with many counts. This chain connects TRBV7-9 to TRBJ1-1; D remains ambiguous. This CDR3 has 15 residues. Trimming removed 5 bases at V and 0 bases at J, with 13 bases between. The V gene's germline CDR1 is SEHNR and CDR2 FQNEAQ (reference sequence). CDR3 nucleotide sequence: TGTGCCAGCAGCCCGATCGGGGAGCTGAACACTGAAGCTTTCTTT. Protein: CASSPIGELNTEAFF.

The sample holds a few counts of this clonotype. This chain uses TRBV29-1 with TRBJ2-1, with TRBD2 matching over 14 bases. V lost 5 bases to trimming and J lost 10 bases; unmatched junction nucleotides: 4. This CDR3 spans 13 amino acids. CDR1 is SQVTM and CDR2 is ANQGSEA in the germline V gene. This CDR3 is CSVRLAGGDEQFF. DNA for the CDR3: TGCAGCGTTAGACTAGCGGGAGGGGACGAGCAGTTCTTC.

Regarding this clonotype: A read error may explain this, as a much larger clone is one base away. The genes are TRBV6-2 or TRBV6-3 and TRBJ2-7; weak D call: TRBD2 (6 bases). The V and J ends lost 2 bases and 3 bases respectively, with 11 bases between them. Per the germline V gene, CDR1 is MNHEY and CDR2 is SVGEGT. This CDR3 has 14 amino acids. The CDR3 protein is CASSYAGLLYEQYF. For the CDR3, the DNA is TGTGCCAGCAGTTACGCGGGACTCCTCTACGAGCAGTACTTC.

The J gene is TRBJ2-7, the V gene TRBV5-6, with a weak D call TRBD2 (5 bases). The ends were cut back, 1 base at V and 0 bases at J, with 14 bases in the middle. Germline lookup yields CDR1 SGHDT and CDR2 YYEEEE. The CDR3 sequence is 16 residues long. CDR3 loop: CASSLFRGSSSYEQYF. CDR3 nucleotides: TGTGCCAGCAGCTTGTTTCGAGGGAGTAGCTCCTACGAGCAGTACTTC.

The J gene is TRBJ1-6, the V gene TRBV30; D call uncertain. This CDR3 comprises 17 residues. CDR1 is GTSNPN, CDR2 SVGIG, per germline (reference sequence). V gave up 0 bases and J gave up 10 bases, with 22 bases separating them. This chain's CDR3 is CAWSVKVGELGRSPLHF. The CDR3 region has the DNA TGTGCCTGGAGTGTAAAGGTTGGGGAATTAGGACGGTCACCCCTCCACTTT.

This clonotype showed up just a few times. The chain combines TRBV11-2 with TRBJ2-4; 7 bases are a match to TRBD2. The germline V gene has CDR1 SGHAT and CDR2 FQNNGV. There are 14 residues in the CDR3. The trim removed 5 bases at V and 5 bases at J, leaving 6 bases unmatched. The CDR3 sequence is CASSGWEGENIQYF. The CDR3 nucleotides read TGTGCCAGCAGCGGTTGGGAGGGAGAAAACATTCAGTACTTC.

In this sample, this clonotype turned up a few times. This chain joins TRBV11-1 and TRBJ2-2, with 14 bases matching TRBD2. The CDR3 is 18 residues long. V trimming: 1 base; J trimming: 6 bases; junction bases outside the gene matches: 7. Germline-derived CDR1 and CDR2 are SGHAT and FQDESV (reference sequence). Written as DNA, the CDR3 is TGTGCCAGCAGCTTAGGACTAGCGGGAGGGAAAGTCGCCGGGGAGCTGTTTTTT. It translates to CASSLGLAGGKVAGELFF.

CDR3 coding DNA: TGCAGTGCTAGAGGGTCGGGGTTGGACACCGGGGAGCTGTTTTTT. Its protein product is CSARGSGLDTGELFF. V and J are TRBV20-1 and TRBJ2-2; D might be TRBD2 (5 bases). Germline values: CDR1 DFQATT, CDR2 SNEGSKA (reference sequence). V lost 1 base and J 3 bases, leaving 12 bases between the germline ends. This CDR3 region has 15 residues.

This clonotype was recorded many times. The CDR3 DNA sequence: TGCGCCAGCAGCCTCGTTCTAGCGGGCACAGATACGCAGTATTTT. Protein: CASSLVLAGTDTQYF. This rearrangement joins TRBV4-3 to TRBJ2-3; 7 nucleotides line up with TRBD2. This CDR3 is 15 amino acids long. From germline, CDR1 is LGHNA and CDR2 YSLEER. Trimming removed 4 bases from V and 1 base from J; junction bases left unmatched: 5.

This clonotype was seen repeatedly, ten times or more. This rearrangement joins TRBV6-1 to TRBJ1-2, with no clear D. The CDR3 extends over 13 amino acids. CDR1 is MNHNS, CDR2 SASEGT, per germline. V was cut by 6 bases and J by 5 bases, with 13 bases left in between. CDR3 sequence: CASRFSGGYGYTF. The CDR3 DNA reads TGTGCCAGCAGGTTTTCGGGTGGATATGGCTACACCTTC.

This clonotype was counted ten times or more. This rearrangement joins TRBV12-3 or TRBV12-4 to TRBJ2-5; 8 bases are shared with TRBD2. This CDR3 contains 14 residues. Trimming took 6 bases from V and 5 from J; bases not matched to a gene: 8. CDR3 DNA: TGTGCCAGCAGACTTGGACTAGCAAGCGAGACCCAGTACTTC. It specifies CASRLGLASETQYF.

In this sample, this clonotype turned up a few times. This chain joins TRBV9 and TRBJ2-7; the D call may be TRBD1 or TRBD2 (5 bases each). Trimming pared 3 bases from V and 7 bases from J, leaving 14 bases between. Germline V gives CDR1 SGDLS, CDR2 YYNGEE. The CDR3 loop spans 13 amino acids. The CDR3 DNA is TGTGCCAGCAGCGCGGGGACCCGAGGGGAGCAGTACTTC. It specifies CASSAGTRGEQYF.

The chain has TRBV20-1 and TRBJ2-3; 8 bases line up with TRBD2. V shed 6 bases and J 1 base; nucleotides not matched to a gene: 9. CDR1 and CDR2 from the germline V gene are DFQATT and SNEGSKA (reference sequence). The CDR3 is 15 residues long. CDR3: CSARPGLDGTDTQYF. CDR3 DNA sequence: TGCAGTGCGAGACCGGGACTAGACGGCACAGATACGCAGTATTTT.

This clonotype was counted many times. The chain uses TRBV4-1 and TRBJ2-5, with D tentatively TRBD2 (6 bases). The CDR3 runs to 14 residues. Germline CDR1 is MGHRA and CDR2 is YSYEKL. V lost 4 bases and J lost 4, with 13 bases in between. The CDR3 reads CASSPQGRGETQYF. CDR3 coding DNA: TGCGCCAGCAGCCCCCAAGGGCGGGGAGAGACCCAGTACTTC.

Ten or more counts support this clonotype. The chain uses TRBV4-3 and TRBJ2-3, with unresolved D. Per germline, CDR1 LGHNA and CDR2 YSLEER. CDR3 size: 13 residues. V dropped 2 bases and J dropped 7 bases, with 10 bases sitting between them. CDR3 sequence reads: CASSQRRFYTQYF. Written as DNA, the CDR3 is TGCGCCAGCAGCCAACGTCGGTTCTATACGCAGTATTTT.

This chain uses TRBV4-1 with TRBJ2-7, with no clear D. The germline gives CDR1 MGHRA, CDR2 YSYEKL. Trimming pared 1 base from V and 2 bases from J, leaving 9 bases between. The CDR3 sequence is 14 residues long. Here the CDR3 DNA reads TGCGCCAGCAGCCAAGGGACGCCGACCTACGAGCAGTACTTC. The encoded protein is CASSQGTPTYEQYF.